This is a list of T cell receptor beta chains from one sample in a study of CD8+CD57+ T cells in acquired aplastic anemia. TCRdb passed the reads through MiXCR, listing each CDR3 protein once. The sample includes about 470,000 distinct CDR3 sequences, over 25% of them seen just once. The sample taken for sequencing was sorted CD4+, CD8+, or CD8+CD57+ T cells (not recorded which) from PBMCs. The origin of the receptors is a human donor with aplastic anemia. Each CDR3 is given with its conserved first and last residue. D genes are given only for firm matches. Clone size, where shown, is once, few, many, or a class for clones that have expanded.

TRBV6-5	few	TRBD1	TRBJ1-5	TGTGCCAGCAGTTACTCGGGAACAGGGGGAATGAGGCAGCCCCAGCATTTT	CASSYSGTGGMRQPQHF
TRBV7-3	NA	NA	TRBJ1-2	TGTGCCAGCAGCTCAGGCGGGGGGGCTAATGGCTACACCTTC	CASSSGGGANGYTF
TRBV6-1	NA	NA	TRBJ1-6	TGTGCCAGTCACTATACCTATAATTCACCCCTCCACTTT	CASHYTYNSPLHF
TRBV19	few	NA	TRBJ2-7	TGTGCCAGTGCCTACGAGCAGTACTTC	CASAYEQYF
TRBV20-1	NA	TRBD2	TRBJ2-5	TGCAGTGCTAGAGATAGCGGGAAGGGGGAACAAGAGGCCCAGTACTTC	CSARDSGKGEQEAQYF
TRBV10-3	many	NA	TRBJ2-1	TGTGCCATCAGTGGACCGGGCTATGAGCAGTTCTTC	CAISGPGYEQFF
TRBV12-3/TRBV12-4	NA	NA	TRBJ2-1	TGTGCCAGCAGTTTAGCGGTATCCTACAATGAGCAGTTCTTC	CASSLAVSYNEQFF
TRBV20-1	few	NA	TRBJ1-5	TGCAGTGCTAGAGGGGGCCCGCGGCCCCAGCATTTT	CSARGGPRPQHF
TRBV15	NA	NA	TRBJ1-5	TGTGCCACCAGCAGTGATCTGAGGGCTAATCAGCCCCAGCATTTT	CATSSDLRANQPQHF
TRBV12-3/TRBV12-4	NA	NA	TRBJ2-2	TGTGCCAGCAGTTTTAAGGGTTCCGGGTACACCGGGGAGCTGTTTTTT	CASSFKGSGYTGELFF
TRBV9	NA	NA	TRBJ1-5	TGTGCCAGCAGCGCAAACCAGGGGCTGGCTAGCAATCAGCCCCAGCATTTT	CASSANQGLASNQPQHF
TRBV19	NA	TRBD1	TRBJ2-5	TGTGCCAGTAGTCAACAGGGGGCAGGGGAGACCCAGTACTTC	CASSQQGAGETQYF
TRBV10-3	NA	NA	TRBJ1-5	TGCGCCATGGCTGCAGCTAGCAATCAGCTCCAGCATTTT	CAMAAASNQLQHF
TRBV2	many	NA	TRBJ1-5	TGTGCCAGCAGTGGGGGGAATCAGCCCCAGCATTTT	CASSGGNQPQHF
TRBV20-1	NA	NA	TRBJ2-5	TGCAGTGCTAGCAGGGGGGTGAGAGAGACCCAGTACTTC	CSASRGVRETQYF
TRBV29-1	medium-sized	NA	TRBJ2-2	TGCAGCGTCCGGGACCACGGTACCGGGGAGCTGTTTTTT	CSVRDHGTGELFF
TRBV19	many	NA	TRBJ2-5	TGTGCCAGTAGTATAGGTTGGGAGGAGACCCAGTACTTC	CASSIGWEETQYF
TRBV25-1	NA	NA	TRBJ2-5	TGTGCCAGCAGCCTAATACGAGAGCAGTACTTC	CASSLIREQYF
TRBV30	NA	NA	TRBJ1-5	TGTGCCTGGAGCGATGTAGGTAGGCAGCCCCAGCATTTT	CAWSDVGRQPQHF
TRBV29-1	many	NA	TRBJ2-5	TGCAGCGTTCGGGCCAGAGGGGAGACCCAGTACTTC	CSVRARGETQYF
TRBV29-1	NA	NA	TRBJ2-1	TGCAGCGTTGAAGATCAAGGGGATGAGCAGTTCTTC	CSVEDQGDEQFF
TRBV2	many	NA	TRBJ1-1	TGTGCCAGCACCTCGCCGGGACAAACCACTGAAGCTTTCTTT	CASTSPGQTTEAFF
TRBV7-8	NA	NA	TRBJ2-7	TGTGCCAGCAGCCCCAACGACGGGAGCATTGGCGAGCAGTACTTC	CASSPNDGSIGEQYF
TRBV9	many	NA	TRBJ1-3	TGTGCCAGCAGCGTAGCGGGTCAGGGGGGAAACACCATATATTTT	CASSVAGQGGNTIYF
TRBV20-1	NA	NA	TRBJ1-2	TGCAGTGCTAGAGATGGGCTAAGGGCAGGCACGAGAAATGGCTACACCTTC	CSARDGLRAGTRNGYTF
TRBV19	NA	TRBD1	TRBJ1-1	TGTGCCAGTAGTCCGACCCCCCCGGGAGGGGGCGCGAACACTGAAGCTTTCTTT	CASSPTPPGGGANTEAFF
TRBV2	many	NA	TRBJ2-7	TGTGCCAGCAGTGATATCGTTCCCCGACAGCAACTCTACGAGCAGTACTTC	CASSDIVPRQQLYEQYF
TRBV5-1	NA	NA	TRBJ2-7	TGCGCCAGCAGCTTGGTTCGCGGCGCCGATTACGAGCAGTACTTC	CASSLVRGADYEQYF
TRBV11-1	NA	TRBD1	TRBJ1-5	TGTGCCAGCAGCCAGTGGACAGGTTCCCGTGGCAATCAGCCCCAGCATTTT	CASSQWTGSRGNQPQHF
TRBV11-2	few	TRBD1	TRBJ1-3	TGTGCCAGCAGCTTGACAGGGGGAAACTCTGGAAACACCATATATTTT	CASSLTGGNSGNTIYF
TRBV12-5	few	TRBD1	TRBJ2-7	TGTGCTAGTGGTTTGCTACAGACAGGGTCTACCTACGAGCAGTACTTC	CASGLLQTGSTYEQYF
TRBV20-1	NA	TRBD1	TRBJ2-6	TGCAGTGCTAGTACAGGGGAAATATCTGGGGCCAACGTCCTGACTTTC	CSASTGEISGANVLTF
TRBV19	many	NA	TRBJ1-1	TGTGCCAGTAGTATGGGACTGCTGAACACTGAAGCTTTCTTT	CASSMGLLNTEAFF
TRBV5-1	many	NA	TRBJ1-5	TGCGCCAGCAGCTTGGACTGGGGCGGCAATCAGCCCCAGCATTTT	CASSLDWGGNQPQHF
TRBV7-2	NA	TRBD1	TRBJ2-3	TGTGCCAGCAGATCAGGGGGTAGCACAGATACGCAGTATTTT	CASRSGGSTDTQYF
TRBV25-1	NA	NA	TRBJ2-5	TGTGCCAGCATGGGGGGGGCCGAGACCCAGTACTTC	CASMGGAETQYF
TRBV10-3	NA	NA	TRBJ2-7	TGTGCCAGCAGTTACCGAGGGTCGAGCTCCTACGAGCAGTACTTC	CASSYRGSSSYEQYF
TRBV2	few	NA	TRBJ2-6	TGTGCCAGCAAGGAGGGGAGTTTTGGGGCCAACGTCCTGACTTTC	CASKEGSFGANVLTF
TRBV20-1	many	NA	TRBJ2-7	TGCAGTGCTAGAGGGGGATTATCCTACGAGCAGTACTTC	CSARGGLSYEQYF
TRBV15	NA	NA	TRBJ1-2	TGTGCCACCAGCACCTGGGAGGCTCCGAGCGGAGGCTACACCTTC	CATSTWEAPSGGYTF
TRBV5-8	few	TRBD1	TRBJ2-5	TGTGCCAGCAGCTTGAGCAGGGGGCGCCAAGAGACCCAGTACTTC	CASSLSRGRQETQYF
TRBV7-3	many	NA	TRBJ2-3	TGTGCCAGCAGCTCGGGTAGCGATACGCAGTATTTT	CASSSGSDTQYF
TRBV5-1	NA	NA	TRBJ1-2	TGCGCCAGCAGCCTCGGGGAGGGTAGAGGAAACTATGGCTACACCTTC	CASSLGEGRGNYGYTF
TRBV12-3/TRBV12-4	few	NA	TRBJ2-7	TGTGCCAGCAGTTTGGCAGAGGGGGCCTACGAGCAGTACTTC	CASSLAEGAYEQYF
TRBV2	once	NA	TRBJ2-7	TGTGCCATCTCGATACAGGTTTTCCACGAGCAGTACTTC	CAISIQVFHEQYF
TRBV6-2/TRBV6-3	few	NA	TRBJ1-2	TGTGCCAGCAGGACGAGTGGGGACCTCTATGGCTACACCTTC	CASRTSGDLYGYTF
TRBV9	NA	NA	TRBJ1-1	TGTGCCAGCAGCGTAGACGTTAAGAACACTGAAGCTTTCTTT	CASSVDVKNTEAFF
TRBV7-6	NA	TRBD1	TRBJ2-1	TGTGCCAGCAGCTCAACAGGGGGCCAGGGGGGTGAGCAGTTCTTC	CASSSTGGQGGEQFF
TRBV20-1	few	NA	TRBJ1-2	TGCAGTGCTAGAACAATTACCGCTTATGGCTACACCTTC	CSARTITAYGYTF
TRBV10-3	NA	NA	TRBJ2-7	TGTGCCATCAGTGAGTCGAGTGGGACCCCACCGCCCTACGAGCAGTACTTC	CAISESSGTPPPYEQYF
TRBV6-2/TRBV6-3	NA	TRBD1	TRBJ2-1	TGTGCCAGCTCCCCCCGACAGGGCTTTGTACATGAGCAGTTCTTC	CASSPRQGFVHEQFF
TRBV6-5	few	NA	TRBJ2-7	TGTGCCAGCAGTTATACAAACGGGTTCGAGCAGTACTTC	CASSYTNGFEQYF
TRBV20-1	NA	NA	TRBJ1-1	TGCAGTGCTAGATCCCCCTTAGGCGGCGACACTGAAGCTTTCTTT	CSARSPLGGDTEAFF
TRBV20-1	few	NA	TRBJ2-5	TGCAGTGCCGCCGGAAAACGGGGGGCGAGGAAAGAGACCCAGTACTTC	CSAAGKRGARKETQYF
TRBV6-5	NA	TRBD2	TRBJ2-1	TGTGCCAGCAGCTACTTAGCGGGGTTCTACAATGAGCAGTTCTTC	CASSYLAGFYNEQFF
TRBV20-1	many	NA	TRBJ2-6	TGCAGTGCGGCATCAGGGTGGGCTGGGGCCAACGTCCTGACTTTC	CSAASGWAGANVLTF